A single sample gave rise to the 8 T cell receptor beta chains below, sequenced in a study of shared clonotypes between healthy human individuals. Clones were sequenced by immunoSEQ multiplex PCR, and TCRdb holds only the in-frame ones, with some missing. This sample has about 680,000 clones; over 65% occur once, and the top ten carry 1.7%. The sequenced material came from memory CD4+ T cells sorted from blood. Sample subset: CD45RA-negative fraction. Receptors originate from a woman aged 25 to 45 in good health.

V and J are TRBV7-9 and TRBJ2-7; the match to TRBD2 covers 10 bases. V shed 6 bases, J shed 1 base, and the junction held 6 bases outside the gene matches. This CDR3 has 15 amino acids. CDR1 is SEHNR and CDR2 is FQNEAQ in the germline V gene (reference sequence). The CDR3 nucleotides are TGTGCCAGCAGTTCTCTAGCGGGAGCGTCCTACGAGCAGTACTTC. This codes for CASSSLAGASYEQYF. The variable domain in full, completed from reference TRBV7-9 and TRBJ2-7, reads DTGVSQNPRHKITKRGQNVTFRCDPISEHNRLYWYRQTLGQGPEFLTYFQNEAQLEKSRLLSDRFSAERPKGSFSTLEIQRTEQGDSAMYLCASSSLAGASYEQYFGPGTRLTVT.

This chain links TRBV6-1 with TRBJ1-1, with a weak D call TRBD1 (5 bases). The V end lost 6 bases, the J end lost 1 base, and 15 bases lay between the germline ends. The CDR3 spans 15 residues. Germline CDR1 is MNHNS and CDR2 is SASEGT. The CDR3 reads CASSGDGYWNTEAFF. As DNA, the CDR3 is TGTGCCAGCAGCGGGGACGGTTATTGGAACACTGAAGCTTTCTTT.

The sample holds a few counts of this clone. The chain recombines TRBV7-8 with TRBJ2-5; possible D gene TRBD1, 5 bases. Judging by the DNA end, TRBJ2-7 fits better; the J call may be wrong. Germline V gene data show CDR1 as SGHVS and CDR2 as FQNEAQ. The CDR3 length is 14 residues. CDR3 DNA sequence: TGTGCCAGCAGCTCCCAGGGCGCAAACTACGAGCAGTACTTC. Protein product: CASSSQGANYEQYF.

V usage is TRBV7-6 and J usage is TRBJ2-2; D is perhaps TRBD2 (5 bases). Germline V gives CDR1 SGHVS, CDR2 FNYEAQ. This CDR3 is built from 15 residues. V lost 5 bases to trimming and J lost 2 bases, with 12 bases between them. CDR3 nucleotide sequence: TGTGCCAGCAGCCCGCGGGTCCTAAACACCGGGGAGCTGTTTTTT. Translating gives CASSPRVLNTGELFF.

This clone was found a few times. This chain connects TRBV5-4 to TRBJ2-1; D is possibly TRBD2 (6 bases). This CDR3 has 16 amino acids. The ends were cut back, 1 base at V and 6 bases at J, with 17 bases in the middle. CDR1 is SGHNT, CDR2 YYREEE, per germline (reference sequence). The CDR3 sequence is CASSLYYGSWGNEQFF. CDR3 nucleotide sequence: TGTGCCAGCAGCTTGTATTACGGGAGTTGGGGCAATGAGCAGTTCTTC.

This clone has a single count. The rearrangement uses TRBV7-8 and TRBJ1-2; tentative D call: TRBD1 (6 bases). The germline CDR1 and CDR2 sequences are SGHVS and FQNEAQ. V was shortened by 0 bases and J by 4 bases, with 9 bases between the two germline ends. This CDR3 spans 14 amino acids. In DNA form, the CDR3 reads TGTGCCAGCAGCTTAGCCAGGGGCGGCTATGGCTACACCTTC. Protein sequence: CASSLARGGYGYTF. Variable domain in full (rest from reference TRBV7-8 and TRBJ1-2): GAGVSQSPRYKVAKRGQDVALRCDPISGHVSLFWYQQALGQGPEFLTYFQNEAQLDKSGLPSDRFFAERPEGSVSTLKIQRTQQEDSAVYLCASSLARGGYGYTFGSGTRLTVV.

V gene TRBV11-1 combines with J gene TRBJ2-2; 11 bases align to TRBD2. From germline, CDR1 is SGHAT and CDR2 FQDESV (reference sequence). This CDR3 is built from 15 residues. The J segment lost 5 bases and the V segment lost 6 bases, leaving 5 bases of the junction unmatched. CDR3 bases: TGTGCCAGCAGACAGACTAGCGGGGCTACCGGGGAGCTGTTTTTT. Its translation: CASRQTSGATGELFF.

V and J are TRBV7-9 and TRBJ2-5, with TRBD1 matching over 9 bases. J gave up 4 bases and V 4 bases, and 10 bases lay outside the gene matches. CDR1 is SEHNR, CDR2 FQNEAQ, per germline (reference sequence). This CDR3 comprises 16 residues. CDR3 coding DNA: TGTGCCAGCAGCTCGCGATCGACAGGGGGGTCAGAGACCCAGTACTTC. Its translation: CASSSRSTGGSETQYF.